The TCR beta chain described here comes from a study of OX40 agonist ivuxolimab in advanced cancers. Overall study: Those treated in dose escalation had hepatocellular carcinoma, melanoma, renal cell cancer or head and neck cancer.

The study's findings and limits: Normalized T-cell clonal expansion was also low in a subset of nonresponders.

Samples were taken at baseline and on day 1 of cycles 4 and 7. This clone has a single count. Its target is not known. V was shortened by 2 bases and J by 3 bases, with 3 bases between the two germline ends. The germline gives CDR1 MNHNY, CDR2 SVGAGI (reference sequence). This CDR3 comprises 12 residues. Assay used: immunoSEQ multiplex PCR; TCRdb lists only in-frame clones, some missing. The data contain around 65,000 clones, nearly 90% of them singletons. This specimen was CD4+ or CD8+ T cells sorted from blood, taken in a trial of the OX40 agonist ivuxolimab. The chain has TRBV6-6 and TRBJ2-3; no reliable D call. The TCR comes from an adult with an advanced solid tumor such as melanoma, head and neck, liver or kidney cancer. In DNA, the CDR3 is TGTGCCAGCAGTTACGAGACAGATACGCAGTATTTT. This encodes CASSYETDTQYF.